This T cell receptor (beta chain) appears in the sequencing data of a study of shared clonotypes between healthy human individuals. Data came from immunoSEQ multiplex PCR; TCRdb stores just in-frame clones and leaves some out. The sample includes around 600,000 clones, around 97% of them seen just once. Germline V lookup: CDR1 SQVTM, CDR2 ANQGSEA. Trimming took off 2 bases at V and 1 base at J, with 10 bases between the two ends. The CDR3 has 14 amino acids. This chain links TRBV29-1 with TRBJ2-3; a weak D match, TRBD1 (6 bases). Sequencing was carried out using naive CD4+ T cells sorted from blood. Described subset: CD45RA+ positively selected. This sequence originates from a woman under 40 in good health. The CDR3 coding sequence is TGCAGCGTTGAACACAGGGCAGGCACAGATACGCAGTATTTT. This gives the protein CSVEHRAGTDTQYF.